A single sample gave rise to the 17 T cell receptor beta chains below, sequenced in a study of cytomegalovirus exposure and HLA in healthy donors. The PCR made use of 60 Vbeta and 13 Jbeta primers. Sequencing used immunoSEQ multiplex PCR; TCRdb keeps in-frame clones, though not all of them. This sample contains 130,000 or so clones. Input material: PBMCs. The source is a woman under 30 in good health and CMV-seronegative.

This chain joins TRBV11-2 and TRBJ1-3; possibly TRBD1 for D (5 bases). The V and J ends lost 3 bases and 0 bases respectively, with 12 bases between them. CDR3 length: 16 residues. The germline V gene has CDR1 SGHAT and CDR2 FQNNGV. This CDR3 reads CASSFSSGHSGNTIYF. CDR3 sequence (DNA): TGTGCCAGCAGCTTTTCTAGCGGACACTCTGGAAACACCATATATTTT.

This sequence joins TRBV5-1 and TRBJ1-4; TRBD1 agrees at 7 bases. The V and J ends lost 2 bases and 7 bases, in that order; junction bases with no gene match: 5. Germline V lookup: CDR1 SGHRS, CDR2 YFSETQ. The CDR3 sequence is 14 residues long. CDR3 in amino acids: CASSFTGDAEKLFF. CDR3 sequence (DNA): TGCGCCAGCAGCTTCACAGGGGATGCTGAAAAACTGTTTTTT.

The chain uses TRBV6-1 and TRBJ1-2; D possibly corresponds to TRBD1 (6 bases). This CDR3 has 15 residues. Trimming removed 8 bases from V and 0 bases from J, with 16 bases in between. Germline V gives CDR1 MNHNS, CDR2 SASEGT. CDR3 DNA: TGTGCCAGCCGATACTTGACAGGTTCTAACTATGGCTACACCTTC. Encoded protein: CASRYLTGSNYGYTF.

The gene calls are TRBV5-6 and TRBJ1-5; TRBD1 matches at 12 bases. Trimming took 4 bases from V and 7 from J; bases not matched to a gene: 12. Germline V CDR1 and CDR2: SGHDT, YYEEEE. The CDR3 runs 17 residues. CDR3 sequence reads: CASSARSGQGAGQPQHF. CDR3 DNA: TGTGCCAGCAGCGCAAGATCGGGACAGGGGGCCGGCCAGCCCCAGCATTTT. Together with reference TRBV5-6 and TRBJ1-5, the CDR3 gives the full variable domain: DAGVTQSPTHLIKTRGQQVTLRCSPKSGHDTVSWYQQALGQGPQFIFQYYEEEERQRGNFPDRFSGHQFPNYSSELNVNALLLGDSALYLCASSARSGQGAGQPQHFGDGTRLSIL.

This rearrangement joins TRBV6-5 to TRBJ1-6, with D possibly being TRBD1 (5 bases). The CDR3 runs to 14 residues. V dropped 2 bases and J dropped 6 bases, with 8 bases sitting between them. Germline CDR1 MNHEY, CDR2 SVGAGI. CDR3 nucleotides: TGTGCCAGCAGTTACGACGGGGGTAATTCACCCCTCCACTTT. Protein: CASSYDGGNSPLHF.

CDR3 protein: CASRKPGQINQPQHF. CDR3 bases: TGTGCCAGTCGAAAACCGGGACAGATCAATCAGCCCCAGCATTTT. The chain carries TRBV19 and TRBJ1-5, with TRBD1 matching 7 bases. V was pared by 8 bases and J by 3 bases, with 10 bases of the junction left unmatched. The CDR3 runs to 15 residues. In germline, CDR1 is LNHDA, CDR2 SQIVND (reference sequence).

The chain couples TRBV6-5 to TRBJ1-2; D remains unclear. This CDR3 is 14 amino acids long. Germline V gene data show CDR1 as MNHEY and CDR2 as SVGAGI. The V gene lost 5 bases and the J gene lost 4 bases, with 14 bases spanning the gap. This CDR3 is CASSAVEGFYGYTF. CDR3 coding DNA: TGTGCCAGCAGTGCCGTGGAGGGCTTCTATGGCTACACCTTC.

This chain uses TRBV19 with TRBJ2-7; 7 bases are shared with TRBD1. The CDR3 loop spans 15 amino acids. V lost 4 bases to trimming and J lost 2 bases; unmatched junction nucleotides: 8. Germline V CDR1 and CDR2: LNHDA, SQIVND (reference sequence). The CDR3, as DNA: TGTGCCAGTAGTACTTCCGGGACAGTCACCTACGAGCAGTACTTC. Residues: CASSTSGTVTYEQYF. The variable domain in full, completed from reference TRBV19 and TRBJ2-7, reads DGGITQSPKYLFRKEGQNVTLSCEQNLNHDAMYWYRQDPGQGLRLIYYSQIVNDFQKGDIAEGYSVSREKKESFPLTVTSAQKNPTAFYLCASSTSGTVTYEQYFGPGTRLTVT.

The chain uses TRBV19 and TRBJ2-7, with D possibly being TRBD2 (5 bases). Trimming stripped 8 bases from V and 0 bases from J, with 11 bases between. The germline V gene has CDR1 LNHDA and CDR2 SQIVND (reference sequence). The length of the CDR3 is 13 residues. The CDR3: CASARRTSYEQYF. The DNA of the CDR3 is TGTGCCAGTGCCAGGAGGACCTCCTACGAGCAGTACTTC.

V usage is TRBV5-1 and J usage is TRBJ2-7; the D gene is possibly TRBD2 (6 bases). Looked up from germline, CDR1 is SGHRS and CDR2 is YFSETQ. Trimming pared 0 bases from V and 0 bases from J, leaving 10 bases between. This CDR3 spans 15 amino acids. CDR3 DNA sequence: TGCGCCAGCAGCTTGGTGGAGGGTCACTCCTACGAGCAGTACGTC. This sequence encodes CASSLVEGHSYEQYV.

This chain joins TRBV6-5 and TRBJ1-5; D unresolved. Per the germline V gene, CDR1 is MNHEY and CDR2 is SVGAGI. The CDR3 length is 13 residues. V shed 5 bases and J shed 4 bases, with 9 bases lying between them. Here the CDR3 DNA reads TGTGCCAGCAGTCCCCTTGTAAATCAGCCCCAGCATTTT. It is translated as CASSPLVNQPQHF.

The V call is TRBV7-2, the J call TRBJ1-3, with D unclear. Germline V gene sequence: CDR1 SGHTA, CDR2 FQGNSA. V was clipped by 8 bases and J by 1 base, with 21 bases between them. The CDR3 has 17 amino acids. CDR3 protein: CASSRWATTQSGNTIYF. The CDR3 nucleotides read TGTGCCAGCTCTCGTTGGGCGACAACTCAATCTGGAAACACCATATATTTT.

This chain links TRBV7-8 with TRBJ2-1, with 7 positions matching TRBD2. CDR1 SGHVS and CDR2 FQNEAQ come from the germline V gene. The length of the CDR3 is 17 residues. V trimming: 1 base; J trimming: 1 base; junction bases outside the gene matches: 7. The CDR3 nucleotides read TGTGCCAGCAGCTTAGTATTGCCTAGCGGATCCTACAATGAGCAGTTCTTC. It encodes CASSLVLPSGSYNEQFF.

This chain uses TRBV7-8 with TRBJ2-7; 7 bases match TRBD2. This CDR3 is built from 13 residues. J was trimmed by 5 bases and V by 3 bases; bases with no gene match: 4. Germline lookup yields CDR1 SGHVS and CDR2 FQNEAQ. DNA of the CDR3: TGTGCCAGCAGCTTGCGCGGGAGAGACGAGCAGTACGTC. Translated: CASSLRGRDEQYV.

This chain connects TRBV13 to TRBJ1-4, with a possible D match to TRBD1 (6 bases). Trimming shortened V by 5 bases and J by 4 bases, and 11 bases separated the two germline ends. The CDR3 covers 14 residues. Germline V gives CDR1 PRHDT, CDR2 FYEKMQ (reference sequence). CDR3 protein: CASSKGTSNEKLFF. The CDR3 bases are TGTGCCAGCAGCAAAGGGACAAGTAATGAAAAACTGTTTTTT.

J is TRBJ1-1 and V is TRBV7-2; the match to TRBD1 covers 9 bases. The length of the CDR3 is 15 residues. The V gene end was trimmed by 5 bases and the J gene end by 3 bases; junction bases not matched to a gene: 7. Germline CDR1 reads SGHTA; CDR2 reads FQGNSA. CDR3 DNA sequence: TGTGCCAGCAGCACGACAGGGGGGCAGGACACTGAAGCTTTCTTT. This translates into CASSTTGGQDTEAFF. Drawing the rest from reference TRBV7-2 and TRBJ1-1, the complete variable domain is GAGVSQSPSNKVTEKGKDVELRCDPISGHTALYWYRQSLGQGLEFLIYFQGNSAPDKSGLPSDRFSAERTGGSVSTLTIQRTQQEDSAVYLCASSTTGGQDTEAFFGQGTRLTVV.

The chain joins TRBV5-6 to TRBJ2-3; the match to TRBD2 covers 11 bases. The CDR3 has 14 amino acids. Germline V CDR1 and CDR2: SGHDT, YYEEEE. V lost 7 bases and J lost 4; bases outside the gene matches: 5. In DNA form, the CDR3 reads TGTGCCAGCCAGGGACTAGCGGTACCAGATACGCAGTATTTT. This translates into CASQGLAVPDTQYF.